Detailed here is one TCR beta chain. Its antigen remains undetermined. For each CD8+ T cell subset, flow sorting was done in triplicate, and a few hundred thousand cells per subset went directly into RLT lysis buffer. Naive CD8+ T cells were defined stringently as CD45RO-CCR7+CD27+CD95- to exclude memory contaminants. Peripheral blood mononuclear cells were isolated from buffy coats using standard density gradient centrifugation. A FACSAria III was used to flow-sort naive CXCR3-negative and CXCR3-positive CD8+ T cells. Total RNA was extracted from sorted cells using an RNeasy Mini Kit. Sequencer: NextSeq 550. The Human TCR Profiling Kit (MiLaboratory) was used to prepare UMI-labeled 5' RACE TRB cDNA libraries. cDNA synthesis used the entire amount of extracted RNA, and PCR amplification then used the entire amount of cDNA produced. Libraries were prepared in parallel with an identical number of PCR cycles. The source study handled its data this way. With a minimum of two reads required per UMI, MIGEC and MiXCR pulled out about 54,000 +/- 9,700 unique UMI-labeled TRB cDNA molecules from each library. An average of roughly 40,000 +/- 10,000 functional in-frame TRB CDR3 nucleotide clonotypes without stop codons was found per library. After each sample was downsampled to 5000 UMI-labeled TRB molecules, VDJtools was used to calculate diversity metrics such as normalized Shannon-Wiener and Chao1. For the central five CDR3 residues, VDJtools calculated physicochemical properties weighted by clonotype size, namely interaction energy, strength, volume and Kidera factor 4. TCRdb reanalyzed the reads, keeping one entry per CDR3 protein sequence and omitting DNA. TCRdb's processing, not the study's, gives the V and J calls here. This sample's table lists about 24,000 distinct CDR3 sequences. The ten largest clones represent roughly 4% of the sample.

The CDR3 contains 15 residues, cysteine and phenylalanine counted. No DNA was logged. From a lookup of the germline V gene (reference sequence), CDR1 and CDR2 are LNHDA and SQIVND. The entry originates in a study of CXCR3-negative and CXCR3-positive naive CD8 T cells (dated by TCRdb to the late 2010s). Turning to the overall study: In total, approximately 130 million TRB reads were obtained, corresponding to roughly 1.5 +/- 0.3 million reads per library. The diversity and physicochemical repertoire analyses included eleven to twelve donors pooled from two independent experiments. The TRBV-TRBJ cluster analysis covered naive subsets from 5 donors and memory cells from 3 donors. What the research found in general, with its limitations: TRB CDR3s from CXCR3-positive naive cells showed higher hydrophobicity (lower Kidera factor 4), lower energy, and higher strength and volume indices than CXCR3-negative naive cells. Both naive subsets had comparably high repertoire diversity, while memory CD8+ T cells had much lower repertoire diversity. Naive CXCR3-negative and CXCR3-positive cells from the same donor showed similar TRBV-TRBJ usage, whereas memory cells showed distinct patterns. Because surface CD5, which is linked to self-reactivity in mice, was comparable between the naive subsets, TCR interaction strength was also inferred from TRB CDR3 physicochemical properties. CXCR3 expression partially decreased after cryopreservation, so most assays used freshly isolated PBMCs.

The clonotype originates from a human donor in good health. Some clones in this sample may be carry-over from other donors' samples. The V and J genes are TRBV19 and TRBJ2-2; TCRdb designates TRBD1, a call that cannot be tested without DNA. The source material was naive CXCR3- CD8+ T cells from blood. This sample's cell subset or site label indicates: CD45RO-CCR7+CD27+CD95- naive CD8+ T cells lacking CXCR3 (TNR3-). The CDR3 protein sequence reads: CASSLGQGITGELFF.